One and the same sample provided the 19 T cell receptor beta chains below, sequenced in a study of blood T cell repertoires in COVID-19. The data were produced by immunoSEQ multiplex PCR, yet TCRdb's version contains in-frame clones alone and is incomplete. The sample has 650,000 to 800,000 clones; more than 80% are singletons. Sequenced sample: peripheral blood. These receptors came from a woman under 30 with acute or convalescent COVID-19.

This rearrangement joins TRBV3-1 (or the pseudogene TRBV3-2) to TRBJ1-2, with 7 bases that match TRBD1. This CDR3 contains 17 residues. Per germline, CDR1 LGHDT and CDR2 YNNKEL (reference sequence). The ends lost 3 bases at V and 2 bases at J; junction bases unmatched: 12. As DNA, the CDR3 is TGTGCCAGCAGCCAGTTTCGGACAGGACAGAGGAACTATGGCTACACCTTC. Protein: CASSQFRTGQRNYGYTF.

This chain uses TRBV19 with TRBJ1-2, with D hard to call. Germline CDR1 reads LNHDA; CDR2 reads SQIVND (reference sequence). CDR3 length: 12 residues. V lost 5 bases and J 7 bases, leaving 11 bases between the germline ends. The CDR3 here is CASSLFGGGYTF. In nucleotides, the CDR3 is TGTGCCAGTAGTCTATTTGGTGGTGGCTACACCTTC.

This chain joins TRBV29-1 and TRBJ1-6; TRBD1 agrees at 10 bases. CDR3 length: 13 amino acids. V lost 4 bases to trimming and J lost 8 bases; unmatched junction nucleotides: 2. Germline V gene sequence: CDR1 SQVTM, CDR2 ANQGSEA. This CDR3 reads CSVGGQGDSPLHF. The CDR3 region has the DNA TGCAGCGTTGGAGGACAGGGGGATTCACCCCTCCACTTT.

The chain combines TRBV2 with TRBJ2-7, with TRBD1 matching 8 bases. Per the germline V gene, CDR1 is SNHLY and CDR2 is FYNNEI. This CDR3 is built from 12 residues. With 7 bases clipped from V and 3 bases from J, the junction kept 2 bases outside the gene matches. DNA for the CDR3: TGTGCCAGCAAGACAGGGGTCTACGAGCAGTACTTC. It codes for CASKTGVYEQYF.

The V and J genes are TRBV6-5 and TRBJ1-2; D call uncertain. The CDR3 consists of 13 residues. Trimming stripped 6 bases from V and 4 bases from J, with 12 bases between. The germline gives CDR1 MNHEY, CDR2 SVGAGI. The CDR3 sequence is CASSSTAAYGYTF. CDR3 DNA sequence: TGTGCCAGCAGCTCTACAGCGGCCTATGGCTACACCTTC.

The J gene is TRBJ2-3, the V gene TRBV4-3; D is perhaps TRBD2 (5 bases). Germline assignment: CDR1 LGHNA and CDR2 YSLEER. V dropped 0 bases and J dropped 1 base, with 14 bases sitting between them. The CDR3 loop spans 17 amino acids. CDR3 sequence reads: CASSQDRAGLGTDTQYF. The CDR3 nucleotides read TGCGCCAGCAGCCAAGATCGGGCCGGACTCGGCACAGATACGCAGTATTTT.

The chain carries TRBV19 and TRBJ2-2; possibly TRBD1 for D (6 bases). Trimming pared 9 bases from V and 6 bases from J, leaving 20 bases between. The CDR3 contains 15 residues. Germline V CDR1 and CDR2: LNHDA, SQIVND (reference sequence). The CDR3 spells CASSLGTRVSGELFF. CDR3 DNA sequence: TGTGCCAGCTCTCTCGGGACAAGAGTGTCCGGGGAGCTGTTTTTT.

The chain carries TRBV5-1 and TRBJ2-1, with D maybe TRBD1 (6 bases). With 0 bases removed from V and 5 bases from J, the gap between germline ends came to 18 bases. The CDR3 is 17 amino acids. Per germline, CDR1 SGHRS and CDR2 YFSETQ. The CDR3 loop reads CASSLVQGSGAHNEQFF. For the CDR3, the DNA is TGCGCCAGCAGCTTGGTTCAGGGGTCAGGGGCACACAATGAGCAGTTCTTC.

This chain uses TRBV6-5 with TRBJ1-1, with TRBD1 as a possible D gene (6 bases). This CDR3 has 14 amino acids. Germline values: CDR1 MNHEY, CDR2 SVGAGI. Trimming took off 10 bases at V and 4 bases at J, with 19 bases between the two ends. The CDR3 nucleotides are TGTGCCACACTGGAGCTGGGGGCTTTCACTGAAGCTTTCTTT. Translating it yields CATLELGAFTEAFF.

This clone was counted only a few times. DNA of the CDR3: TGTGCCAGCAGCTTAGCAGAGAAACAGGGGTCTATCAATCAGCCCCAGCATTTT. Its translation is CASSLAEKQGSINQPQHF. The rearrangement links TRBV7-2 to TRBJ1-5; 7 nucleotides line up with TRBD1. CDR3 size: 18 residues. V lost 0 bases, J lost 3 bases, and 11 bases stayed unmatched. Germline CDR1 SGHTA, CDR2 FQGNSA.

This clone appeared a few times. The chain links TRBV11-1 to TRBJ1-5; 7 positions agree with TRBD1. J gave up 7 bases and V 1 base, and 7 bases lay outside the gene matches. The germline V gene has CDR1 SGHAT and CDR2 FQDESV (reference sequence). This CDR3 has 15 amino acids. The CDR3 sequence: CASSLGTTGNQPQHF. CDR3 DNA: TGTGCCAGCAGCTTAGGTACGACAGGGAACCAGCCCCAGCATTTT.

CDR3 nucleotide sequence: TGTGCCTGGAGCCGATTAAAACAGGGTCTTGAGACAGATACGCAGTATTTT. Translation gives CAWSRLKQGLETDTQYF. This chain uses TRBV30 with TRBJ2-3; D perhaps matches TRBD1 (6 bases). The CDR3 is made up of 17 amino acids. V was shortened by 3 bases and J by 3 bases, with 22 bases between the two germline ends. In germline, CDR1 is GTSNPN, CDR2 SVGIG (reference sequence).

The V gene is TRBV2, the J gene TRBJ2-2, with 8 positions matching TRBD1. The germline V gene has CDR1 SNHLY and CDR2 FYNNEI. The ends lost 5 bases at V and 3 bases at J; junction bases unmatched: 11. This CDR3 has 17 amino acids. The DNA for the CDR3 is TGTGCCAGCAGTCCAAGTCGCCGGGACAGGTACACCGGGGAGCTGTTTTTT. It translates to CASSPSRRDRYTGELFF.

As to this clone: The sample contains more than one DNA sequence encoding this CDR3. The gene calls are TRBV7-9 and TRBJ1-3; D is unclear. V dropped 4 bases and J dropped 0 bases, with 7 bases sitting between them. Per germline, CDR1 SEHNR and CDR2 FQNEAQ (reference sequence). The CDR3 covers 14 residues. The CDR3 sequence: CASSSPGSGNTIYF. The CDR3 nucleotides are TGTGCCAGCAGCTCCCCCGGCTCTGGAAACACCATATATTTT.

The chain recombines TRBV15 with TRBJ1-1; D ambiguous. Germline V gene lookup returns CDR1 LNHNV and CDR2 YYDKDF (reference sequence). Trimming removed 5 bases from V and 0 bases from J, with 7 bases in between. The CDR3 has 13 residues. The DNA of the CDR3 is TGTGCCACCAGCTATACTGTGAACACTGAAGCTTTCTTT. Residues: CATSYTVNTEAFF.

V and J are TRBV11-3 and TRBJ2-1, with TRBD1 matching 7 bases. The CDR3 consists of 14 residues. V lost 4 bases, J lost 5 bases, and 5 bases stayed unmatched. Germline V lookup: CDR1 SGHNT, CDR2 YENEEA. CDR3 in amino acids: CASSSRQGNNEQFF. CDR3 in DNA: TGTGCCAGCAGCTCACGACAGGGTAACAATGAGCAGTTCTTC.

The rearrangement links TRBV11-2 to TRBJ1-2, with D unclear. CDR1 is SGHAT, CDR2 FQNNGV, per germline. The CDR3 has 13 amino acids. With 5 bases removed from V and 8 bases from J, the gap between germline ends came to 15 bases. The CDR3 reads CASSPSGVEGYTF. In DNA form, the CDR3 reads TGTGCCAGCAGCCCCAGCGGGGTCGAGGGCTACACCTTC. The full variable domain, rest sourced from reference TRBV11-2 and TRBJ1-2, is EAGVAQSPRYKIIEKRQSVAFWCNPISGHATLYWYQQILGQGPKLLIQFQNNGVVDDSQLPKDRFSAERLKGVDSTLKIQPAKLEDSAVYLCASSPSGVEGYTFGSGTRLTVV.

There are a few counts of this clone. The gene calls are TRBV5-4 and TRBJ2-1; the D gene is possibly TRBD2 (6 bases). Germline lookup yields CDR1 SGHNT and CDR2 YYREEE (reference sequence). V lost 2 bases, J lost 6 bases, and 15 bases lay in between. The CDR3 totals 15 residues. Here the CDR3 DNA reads TGTGCCAGCAGCTTAGCCCTCGGACTAACCAATGAGCAGTTCTTC. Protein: CASSLALGLTNEQFF.

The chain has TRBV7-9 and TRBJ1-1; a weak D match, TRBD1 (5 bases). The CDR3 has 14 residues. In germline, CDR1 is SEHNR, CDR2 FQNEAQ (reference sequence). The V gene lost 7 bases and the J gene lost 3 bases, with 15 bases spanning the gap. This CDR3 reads CASNRRGPDTEAFF. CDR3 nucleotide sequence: TGTGCCAGCAACCGAAGGGGTCCGGACACTGAAGCTTTCTTT.